The next 29 T cell receptor beta chains were all read from a single sample in a study of spatial heterogeneity in lung cancer. TCRdb re-analysed the 5' RACE reads in MiXCR, keeping a single row per CDR3 protein. In the table there are more than 3,500 distinct CDR3 sequences, roughly a tenth of which are singletons. The time point denotes: sample taken at primary tumor resection. Researchers sequenced whole RNA taken from tumor, nontumor lung or frozen PBMC without sorting. The sample was PBMCs, taken at surgery. These receptors were collected from a male donor with early-stage non-small cell lung cancer.

This clonotype is medium-sized (0.01 to 0.1%). The chain couples TRBV3-1 to TRBJ2-5; 7 bases match TRBD2. This CDR3 spans 14 amino acids. The junction had 2 bases not matched to a gene; V was cut back by 4 bases and J by 0 bases. Per the germline V gene, CDR1 is LGHDT and CDR2 is YNNKEL (reference sequence). In nucleotides, the CDR3 is TGTGCCAGCAGCCGAGCGGGGTACCAAGAGACCCAGTACTTC. Encoded protein: CASSRAGYQETQYF.

There are many counts of this clonotype. The chain couples TRBV7-9 to TRBJ1-5, with TRBD1 as a possible D gene (5 bases). Germline CDR1 reads SEHNR; CDR2 reads FQNEAQ (reference sequence). The CDR3 extends over 17 amino acids. Trimming cost V 3 bases and J 4 bases, with 19 bases left between them. CDR3 region: CASSFGRDPTENQPQHF. The CDR3 DNA is TGTGCCAGCAGCTTCGGCCGGGACCCCACCGAGAATCAGCCCCAGCATTTT.

This clonotype was seen ten or more times. The V and J genes are TRBV7-8 and TRBJ1-6; D not resolved. Germline V gives CDR1 SGHVS, CDR2 FQNEAQ. The CDR3 consists of 15 residues. With 2 bases removed from V and 7 bases from J, the gap between germline ends came to 12 bases. The CDR3 reads CASSLSGSSNSPLHF. In nucleotides, the CDR3 is TGTGCCAGCAGCTTAAGTGGAAGTTCAAATTCACCCCTCCACTTT.

This clonotype has a count of ten or more. V gene TRBV5-1 combines with J gene TRBJ2-7; D is perhaps TRBD2 (5 bases). The CDR3 length is 14 residues. Germline lookup yields CDR1 SGHRS and CDR2 YFSETQ. V gave up 4 bases and J gave up 7 bases, with 18 bases separating them. CDR3 nucleotides: TGCGCCAGCAGCCCCCTATATAGCCCGGGGGAGCAGTACTTC. It translates to CASSPLYSPGEQYF.

This chain joins TRBV6-2 or TRBV6-3 and TRBJ2-3; 9 bases fit TRBD2. CDR1 and CDR2 (germline): MNHEY, SVGEGT. CDR3 size: 19 residues. The ends lost 4 bases at V and 0 bases at J; junction bases unmatched: 14. Here the CDR3 DNA reads TGTGCCAGCAGTTTTATAGCGGGAGTACTGACTGCTAGCACAGATACGCAGTATTTT. Translation: CASSFIAGVLTASTDTQYF.

This clonotype was observed many times. The J gene is TRBJ1-2, the V gene TRBV19; 8 nucleotides line up with TRBD1. This CDR3 has 12 amino acids. Trimming took 6 bases from V and 6 from J; bases not matched to a gene: 3. Germline V gene data show CDR1 as LNHDA and CDR2 as SQIVND (reference sequence). The CDR3 reads CASRPDRDGYTF. CDR3 bases: TGTGCCAGTAGACCGGACAGGGATGGCTACACCTTC.

The rearrangement uses TRBV5-8 and TRBJ2-5; 7 nucleotides align to TRBD2. Germline values: CDR1 SGHTS, CDR2 YDEGEE. V dropped 4 bases and J dropped 4; count of bases not matched to a gene: 10. The CDR3 is made up of 15 amino acids. The CDR3 protein is CASSPGSWEGETQYF. CDR3 in DNA: TGTGCCAGCAGCCCTGGATCCTGGGAGGGAGAGACCCAGTACTTC.

This clonotype was counted many times. V and J are TRBV5-8 and TRBJ2-5; the D call may be TRBD1 or TRBD2 (5 bases each). There are 14 residues in the CDR3. Deletions cut 3 bases from V and 1 base from J, with 10 bases between. Germline CDR1 reads SGHTS; CDR2 reads YDEGEE. The CDR3 DNA follows: TGTGCCAGCAGCTCGAGGGACGGCCAAGAGACCCAGTACTTC. This gives the protein CASSSRDGQETQYF.

This clonotype was detected only a few times. This chain links TRBV7-4 with TRBJ2-6; D tentatively reads TRBD1 or TRBD2 (5 bases each). Germline V gives CDR1 SGHVT, CDR2 SQSDAQ. The CDR3 contains 15 residues. V lost 4 bases, J lost 2 bases, and 9 bases lay in between. CDR3 loop: CASSYRGTGANVLTF. CDR3 in DNA: TGTGCCAGCAGCTACCGGGGCACTGGGGCCAACGTCCTGACTTTC.

By sample share, this clonotype is hyperexpanded. The V and J genes are TRBV28 and TRBJ2-2; D gene ambiguous. Trimming cost V 5 bases and J 2 bases, with 6 bases left between them. The CDR3 loop spans 13 amino acids. Germline values: CDR1 MDHEN, CDR2 SYDVKM. The CDR3 protein is CASSIQNTGELFF. CDR3 coding DNA: TGTGCCAGCAGTATACAAAACACCGGGGAGCTGTTTTTT.

This clonotype has a count of ten or more. This chain uses TRBV6-1 with TRBJ2-2; D is uncertain. Germline lookup yields CDR1 MNHNS and CDR2 SASEGT. This CDR3 comprises 14 residues. The germline V and J ends were trimmed by 6 bases and 1 base, with 9 bases remaining between them. CDR3 loop: CASRASGNTGELFF. The CDR3 bases are TGTGCCAGCAGGGCTTCGGGGAACACCGGGGAGCTGTTTTTT.

This clonotype is labeled large. The chain links TRBV10-3 to TRBJ2-5; D is unclear. The germline V gene encodes CDR1 ENHRY and CDR2 SYGVKD. The CDR3 runs to 13 residues. The V gene lost 5 bases and the J gene lost 5 bases, with 12 bases spanning the gap. CDR3 sequence: CAISSSLMETQYF. In DNA, the CDR3 is TGTGCCATCAGTTCCTCCTTGATGGAGACCCAGTACTTC.

The CDR3 bases are TGTGCCAGCAGCCCGAACCCGGGTTATCAGCCCCAGCATTTT. Translating it yields CASSPNPGYQPQHF. This chain links TRBV28 with TRBJ1-5; D is undetermined. The CDR3 loop spans 14 amino acids. Germline V gives CDR1 MDHEN, CDR2 SYDVKM. V lost 6 bases and J lost 5, with 14 bases in between.

This clonotype rates as medium-sized. This chain links TRBV28 with TRBJ2-7; D is possibly TRBD1 or TRBD2 (5 bases each). The CDR3 runs to 16 residues. CDR1 is MDHEN, CDR2 SYDVKM, per germline. V was cut by 6 bases and J by 2 bases, with 20 bases left in between. Here the CDR3 reads CASRNPGPPSPYEQYF. The CDR3 DNA follows: TGTGCCAGCAGAAACCCGGGACCCCCAAGTCCCTACGAGCAGTACTTC. The full variable domain, in which reference TRBV28 and TRBJ2-7 provide the parts outside the CDR3, is DVKVTQSSRYLVKRTGEKVFLECVQDMDHENMFWYRQDPGLGLRLIYFSYDVKMKEKGDIPEGYSVSREKKERFSLILESASTNQTSMYLCASRNPGPPSPYEQYFGPGTRLTVT.

This clonotype was seen many times. The V and J genes are TRBV7-3 and TRBJ1-1; 8 nucleotides match TRBD1. V was pared by 2 bases and J by 8 bases, with 4 bases of the junction left unmatched. This CDR3 has 13 residues. The V gene's germline CDR1 is SGHTA and CDR2 FQGTGA. The CDR3 DNA follows: TGTGCCAGCAGCTTAGGGTCAGGGGGCGAAGCTTTCTTT. Translating gives CASSLGSGGEAFF.

The sample holds a few counts of this clonotype. The chain employs TRBV6-5 and TRBJ2-7; tentative D call: TRBD1 (6 bases). Germline CDR1 and CDR2: MNHEY and SVGAGI. The CDR3 covers 13 residues. The V gene lost 6 bases and the J gene lost 1 base, with 10 bases spanning the gap. Here the CDR3 reads CASSRQESYEQYF. CDR3 DNA: TGTGCCAGCAGCAGACAGGAGTCCTACGAGCAGTACTTC.

This clonotype was counted many times. The V and J genes are TRBV3-1 and TRBJ2-6; D is undetermined. Germline CDR1 LGHDT, CDR2 YNNKEL (reference sequence). V was shortened by 2 bases and J by 1 base, with 18 bases between the two germline ends. CDR3 length: 19 residues. CDR3 loop: CASSQKVAPSASGANVLTF. The DNA for the CDR3 is TGTGCCAGCAGCCAAAAGGTGGCCCCCTCGGCATCTGGGGCCAACGTCCTGACTTTC.

This clonotype occurred many times. The chain has TRBV28 and TRBJ2-7; a possible D gene is TRBD2 (6 bases). V dropped 5 bases and J dropped 2 bases, with 10 bases sitting between them. Per germline, CDR1 MDHEN and CDR2 SYDVKM. The CDR3 is 13 residues long. CDR3 nucleotide sequence: TGTGCCAGCAGTCTTAGCGGTCCCTACGAGCAGTACTTC. Amino acids: CASSLSGPYEQYF.

The V call is TRBV19, the J call TRBJ2-7, with 10 bases that match TRBD1. The CDR3 has 15 residues. The trim removed 6 bases at V and 1 base at J, leaving 6 bases unmatched. The germline V gene has CDR1 LNHDA and CDR2 SQIVND (reference sequence). This chain's CDR3 is CASRFRDRGSYEQYF. CDR3 nucleotides: TGTGCCAGTAGATTCCGGGACAGGGGTTCCTACGAGCAGTACTTC.

Turning to this clonotype: One base away lies a much larger clone, so this may be a sequencing read error. The J gene is TRBJ2-3, the V gene TRBV28; D gene uncertain. The germline CDR1 and CDR2 sequences are MDHEN and SYDVKM. The CDR3 has 13 residues. CDR3 in amino acids: CAGSPRITDTQYF. The DNA of the CDR3 is TGTGCCGGCAGTCCCAGGATCACAGATACGCAGTATTTT.

V usage is TRBV2 and J usage is TRBJ1-2; D is unresolved. Between the trimmed V and J ends, which lost 4 bases and 10 bases, there was a span of 10 bases. This CDR3 spans 11 amino acids. Germline V gene lookup returns CDR1 SNHLY and CDR2 FYNNEI. DNA of the CDR3: TGTGCCAGCAGTGTGGGGAGCCCCTACACCTTC. Protein: CASSVGSPYTF.

Relative to its sample, this clonotype is medium-sized. The genes are TRBV7-9 and TRBJ2-7; no clear D. CDR3 size: 12 residues. V was trimmed by 5 bases and J by 4 bases, leaving 9 bases between them. Germline V CDR1 and CDR2: SEHNR, FQNEAQ (reference sequence). CDR3 nucleotide sequence: TGTGCCAGCAGCCCCGGCGCTTACGAGCAGTACTTC. It encodes CASSPGAYEQYF.

This clonotype showed up many times. The V and J genes are TRBV7-2 and TRBJ1-4; TRBD1 agrees at 7 bases. The germline V gene encodes CDR1 SGHTA and CDR2 FQGNSA. V was pared by 4 bases and J by 3 bases, with 2 bases of the junction left unmatched. This CDR3 is built from 14 residues. CDR3 coding DNA: TGTGCCAGCAGCTCAACAGGGGCTAATGAAAAACTGTTTTTT. Protein sequence: CASSSTGANEKLFF.

This clonotype was counted ten times or more. The chain links TRBV7-6 to TRBJ2-7, with D maybe TRBD1 (5 bases). The CDR3 consists of 14 residues. V was trimmed by 5 bases and J by 6 bases, leaving 17 bases between them. In germline, CDR1 is SGHVS, CDR2 FNYEAQ. CDR3 in amino acids: CASSPDRYQLEQYF. The CDR3 bases are TGTGCCAGCAGCCCAGACAGATACCAACTCGAGCAGTACTTC.

In this sample, this clonotype turned up many times. This chain connects TRBV20-1 to TRBJ2-5; 11 positions match TRBD2. The CDR3 extends over 14 amino acids. Germline CDR1 and CDR2: DFQATT and SNEGSKA (reference sequence). V was clipped by 3 bases and J by 6 bases; unmatched bases: 6. This CDR3 reads CSARASGGKKTQYF. Written as DNA, the CDR3 is TGCAGTGCTAGGGCTAGCGGGGGGAAGAAGACCCAGTACTTC.

This clonotype rates as medium-sized. The CDR3 is CASRKAENTDTQYF. The CDR3 coding sequence is TGTGCCAGCAGGAAAGCGGAGAACACAGATACGCAGTATTTT. The chain joins TRBV2 to TRBJ2-3, with D possibly TRBD2 on 5 matching bases. The CDR3 runs to 14 residues. Trimming pared 6 bases from V and 2 bases from J, leaving 12 bases between. From germline, CDR1 is SNHLY and CDR2 FYNNEI. The full variable domain, rest sourced from reference TRBV2 and TRBJ2-3, is EPEVTQTPSHQVTQMGQEVILRCVPISNHLYFYWYRQILGQKVEFLVSFYNNEISEKSEIFDDQFSVERPDGSNFTLKIRSTKLEDSAMYFCASRKAENTDTQYFGPGTRLTVL.

This clonotype was seen at least ten times. The chain couples TRBV14 to TRBJ2-7, with unresolved D. The CDR3 extends over 14 amino acids. The V end lost 3 bases, the J end lost 1 base, and 10 bases lay between the germline ends. Germline loops: CDR1 SGHDN, CDR2 FVKESK. The DNA of the CDR3 is TGTGCCAGCAGCCATTTCGGGTCATCCTACGAGCAGTACTTC. It encodes CASSHFGSSYEQYF.

V gene TRBV21-1 combines with J gene TRBJ2-1; the tabulated D call, TRBD2, remains unverified against the DNA. TRBV21-1 is classified as a pseudogene. This CDR3 has 19 residues. The CDR3 DNA reads TGTGCCAGCAGCAAACGGCCAAACCACCCTAGCGGGAGGGCTGATGAGCAGTTCTTC. Protein: CASSKRPNHPSGRADEQFF.

This clonotype has at least ten counts. J is TRBJ2-5 and V is TRBV11-2; no definite D call. The CDR3 contains 15 residues. Germline loops: CDR1 SGHAT, CDR2 FQNNGV. Deletions cut 5 bases from V and 1 base from J, with 14 bases between. As DNA, the CDR3 is TGTGCCAGCAGCCCTTTTGGTGGGCCCCAAGAGACCCAGTACTTC. The encoded protein is CASSPFGGPQETQYF.